Each of the 17 T cell receptor beta chains below was sequenced from the same sample in a study of blood T cell repertoires in COVID-19. The assay was immunoSEQ multiplex PCR, and TCRdb's table has in-frame clones only and misses some. The table has around 300,000 clones, 89% seen once. Sample: peripheral blood. All receptors derive from a woman in her forties who had recovered from COVID-19.

The chain has TRBV9 and TRBJ1-1; 9 nucleotides align to TRBD1. This CDR3 is built from 14 residues. J lost 5 bases, V lost 3 bases, and 5 bases had no gene match. Germline CDR1 reads SGDLS; CDR2 reads YYNGEE. The DNA for the CDR3 is TGTGCCAGCAGCGCACAGACAGGGGGAACTGAAGCTTTCTTT. Protein sequence: CASSAQTGGTEAFF.

The chain uses TRBV5-4 and TRBJ2-7; 7 bases are a match to TRBD1. The length of the CDR3 is 16 residues. Germline V gives CDR1 SGHNT, CDR2 YYREEE (reference sequence). Trimming took 1 base from V and 3 from J; bases not matched to a gene: 10. DNA for the CDR3: TGTGCCAGCAGCTTGCTCCGGACAGGCGGACTCTACGAGCAGTACTTC. Translating gives CASSLLRTGGLYEQYF.

The CDR3 spells CASSLDPSGGQETQYF. The DNA for the CDR3 is TGCGCCAGCAGCTTGGATCCTAGCGGAGGCCAAGAGACCCAGTACTTC. The chain employs TRBV5-1 and TRBJ2-5, with 7 bases identical to TRBD2. The germline gives CDR1 SGHRS, CDR2 YFSETQ. The CDR3 runs to 16 residues. V trimming: 0 bases; J trimming: 1 base; junction bases outside the gene matches: 6.

Here the CDR3 DNA reads TGTGCCAGCAGCTTTGGGGGGGGACAGGCGGGTCAGCCCCAGCATTTT. Its translation is CASSFGGGQAGQPQHF. The rearrangement links TRBV5-4 to TRBJ1-5; 8 bases are shared with TRBD1. Germline V gene data show CDR1 as SGHNT and CDR2 as YYREEE (reference sequence). The CDR3 has 16 residues. V trimming: 2 bases; J trimming: 6 bases; junction bases outside the gene matches: 10.

CDR3 coding DNA: TGTGCCAGCAGTGAAGCGCACGGGGGACAGAAGCTAGCCAAAAACATTCAGTACTTC. This gives the protein CASSEAHGGQKLAKNIQYF. V usage is TRBV6-1 and J usage is TRBJ2-4; the D gene is possibly TRBD1 (7 bases). Germline values: CDR1 MNHNS, CDR2 SASEGT. Trimming stripped 0 bases from V and 0 bases from J, with 18 bases between. The CDR3 loop spans 19 amino acids.

About this clone itself: The same CDR3 also results from other DNA sequences found in this sample. V is TRBV18 and J is TRBJ2-2; 7 bases align to TRBD1. CDR1 and CDR2 from the germline V gene are KGHSH and LQKENI. The junction had 2 bases not matched to a gene; V was cut back by 4 bases and J by 0 bases. The CDR3 has 15 residues. The CDR3 here is CASSLQGANTGELFF. CDR3 in DNA: TGTGCCAGCTCACTTCAGGGGGCGAACACCGGGGAGCTGTTTTTT.

The V gene is TRBV21-1, the J gene TRBJ2-7; the D call TRBD2 from the table was never checked on the DNA. TRBV21-1 constitutes a pseudogene. The CDR3 contains 15 residues. This CDR3 reads CAGGGRLQSSYEQYF. The CDR3 nucleotides are TGTGCCGGGGGGGGGCGTCTTCAGAGCTCCTACGAGCAGTACTTC.

V and J are TRBV7-9 and TRBJ1-3; unclear D gene. With 5 bases removed from V and 3 bases from J, the gap between germline ends came to 2 bases. This CDR3 has 11 amino acids. CDR1 is SEHNR and CDR2 is FQNEAQ in the germline V gene (reference sequence). CDR3 residues: CASSRGNTIYF. CDR3 nucleotides: TGTGCCAGCAGCCGTGGAAACACCATATATTTT.

The chain uses TRBV5-6 and TRBJ2-6; TRBD1 matches at 10 bases. Unmatched junction bases numbered 9, after V lost 4 bases and J lost 2 bases. The germline CDR1 and CDR2 sequences are SGHDT and YYEEEE. The CDR3 length is 18 residues. The CDR3 spells CASSVSSGTGAGANVLTF. In nucleotides, the CDR3 is TGTGCCAGCAGCGTTTCGTCCGGGACAGGGGCTGGGGCCAACGTCCTGACTTTC.

Note on this clone: Without the conserved terminal phenylalanine or tryptophan, this CDR3 likely stems from a read error. It is unclear where the CDR3 begins or ends on the DNA, so no DNA is shown, and the CDR3 is as TCRdb lists it. The genes are TRBV9 and TRBJ1-1; TRBD1, the table's D call, lacks a check against the DNA. Germline V gene data show CDR1 as SGDLS and CDR2 as YYNGEE. The CDR3 sequence runs 10 residues, both termini included. The CDR3 spells CASSVEWAPN.

The chain carries TRBV5-4 and TRBJ2-7; TRBD2 matches at 12 bases. This CDR3 is 15 amino acids long. The junction had 9 bases not matched to a gene; V was cut back by 4 bases and J by 7 bases. CDR1 and CDR2 (germline): SGHNT, YYREEE (reference sequence). The chain's CDR3 is CASSTSSGRAREQYF. DNA for the CDR3: TGTGCCAGCAGCACCTCTAGCGGGAGGGCCCGAGAGCAGTACTTC.

The rearrangement joins TRBV3-1 (or the pseudogene TRBV3-2) to TRBJ2-7; D not resolved. The CDR3 contains 15 residues. With 0 bases removed from V and 3 bases from J, the gap between germline ends came to 12 bases. Germline CDR1 and CDR2: LGHDT and YNNKEL (reference sequence). This chain's CDR3 is CASSQDSNSFYEQYF. CDR3 sequence (DNA): TGTGCCAGCAGCCAAGATTCTAACTCCTTCTACGAGCAGTACTTC.

The chain has TRBV5-1 and TRBJ2-5; the match to TRBD2 covers 8 bases. CDR3 length: 16 residues. V shed 2 bases, J shed 4 bases, and the junction held 10 bases outside the gene matches. CDR1 and CDR2 from the germline V gene are SGHRS and YFSETQ. CDR3 in DNA: TGCGCCAGCAGCTTACGCGCGGTGGGACTAGGAGAGACCCAGTACTTC. This gives the protein CASSLRAVGLGETQYF.

About this clone: The sample has other DNA sequences that encode this CDR3 too. V usage is TRBV27 and J usage is TRBJ1-2; a weak D match, TRBD1 (6 bases). The V gene lost 6 bases and the J gene lost 5 bases, with 13 bases spanning the gap. CDR3 length equals 13 residues. Germline CDR1 reads MNHEY; CDR2 reads SMNVEV (reference sequence). This CDR3 reads CASRNRVNYGYTF. CDR3 bases: TGTGCCAGCAGAAACAGGGTCAATTATGGCTACACCTTC.

This clone was detected a few times. The gene calls are TRBV9 and TRBJ1-6; D not resolved. The germline V and J ends were trimmed by 4 bases and 6 bases, with 8 bases remaining between them. Germline CDR1 SGDLS, CDR2 YYNGEE. The CDR3 is made up of 13 amino acids. The CDR3 bases are TGTGCCAGCAGCCAGGCTGTTAATTCACCCCTCCACTTT. Translated: CASSQAVNSPLHF.

The V and J genes are TRBV11-2 and TRBJ2-7; 8 nucleotides line up with TRBD2. This CDR3 contains 14 residues. Trimming cost V 6 bases and J 6 bases; bases outside gene matches: 10. The germline V gene encodes CDR1 SGHAT and CDR2 FQNNGV. The CDR3 region has the DNA TGTGCCAGCAGTTCAGCGGGAGTATCGGGCGAGCAGTACTTC. It encodes CASSSAGVSGEQYF.

This chain connects TRBV28 to TRBJ1-5; a possible D gene is TRBD1 (5 bases). The CDR3 extends over 14 amino acids. CDR1 and CDR2 (germline): MDHEN, SYDVKM. The V and J ends lost 2 bases and 7 bases respectively, with 12 bases between them. This chain's CDR3 is CASSLPQGRQPQHF. As DNA, the CDR3 is TGTGCCAGCAGTTTACCTCAGGGAAGACAGCCCCAGCATTTT.